These 18 T cell receptor beta chains originate from one sample sequenced in a study of human T cells and chemical hapten exposure. Individual cDNA molecules received unique molecular identifiers in the library. TCRdb itself ran the reads through MiXCR, one entry per CDR3 protein. The table has around 120,000 distinct CDR3 sequences, 8% to 9.5% seen once. Unfractionated whole blood served as the source for total RNA extraction. Source material: whole blood. The receptors shown here come from a human donor in good health. Some clones in this sample may be carry-over from other donors' samples.

The V call is TRBV5-6, the J call TRBJ1-6; 9 positions match TRBD1. V was pared by 2 bases and J by 7 bases, with 7 bases of the junction left unmatched. Germline CDR1 and CDR2: SGHDT and YYEEEE. The CDR3 sequence is 16 residues long. The CDR3 DNA follows: TGTGCCAGCAGCTTAGGACAGGGGAGAGTAAATTCACCCCTCCACTTT. The encoded protein is CASSLGQGRVNSPLHF.

This clonotype occurred a few times. This chain connects TRBV27 to TRBJ2-7; D is undetermined. Germline loops: CDR1 MNHEY, CDR2 SMNVEV (reference sequence). Trimming took 3 bases from V and 4 from J, leaving 16 bases between them. CDR3 length: 15 amino acids. The CDR3 DNA sequence: TGTGCCAGCAGTTTCGTAGGAGACGTACTGTACGAGCAGTACTTC. Its translation: CASSFVGDVLYEQYF.

Many counts were recorded for this clonotype. V is TRBV6-1 and J is TRBJ1-1; 10 nucleotides line up with TRBD1. The germline V gene has CDR1 MNHNS and CDR2 SASEGT. CDR3 length equals 15 residues. Trimming took 5 bases from V and 5 from J; bases not matched to a gene: 8. CDR3 sequence: CASSLGTGDYTEAFF. CDR3 DNA sequence: TGTGCCAGCAGTTTGGGGACAGGGGATTATACTGAAGCTTTCTTT.

This clonotype was found many times. The chain has TRBV7-9 and TRBJ1-2, with no clear D. The V gene lost 0 bases and the J gene lost 2 bases, with 7 bases spanning the gap. The CDR3 sequence is 14 residues long. The germline gives CDR1 SEHNR, CDR2 FQNEAQ (reference sequence). This chain's CDR3 is CASSLATENYGYTF. CDR3 nucleotides: TGTGCCAGCAGCTTAGCAACAGAGAACTATGGCTACACCTTC.

This clonotype has ten or more counts. The chain couples TRBV5-1 to TRBJ2-2; weak D call: TRBD2 (5 bases). The germline V and J ends were trimmed by 7 bases and 4 bases, with 14 bases remaining between them. This CDR3 spans 14 amino acids. Germline V gene data show CDR1 as SGHRS and CDR2 as YFSETQ. CDR3 coding DNA: TGCGCCAGCGCGACGGAGGCCGGCACCGGGGAGCTGTTTTTT. It encodes CASATEAGTGELFF.

There are many counts of this clonotype. The genes are TRBV6-6 and TRBJ1-1; perhaps TRBD1 as D (6 bases). V was clipped by 6 bases and J by 7 bases, with 12 bases between them. Germline V gives CDR1 MNHNY, CDR2 SVGAGI (reference sequence). The CDR3 loop spans 12 amino acids. In nucleotides, the CDR3 is TGTGCCAGCAGGTCCACAGGGATTGAAGCTTTCTTT. This encodes CASRSTGIEAFF.

This clonotype was observed a few times. The V and J genes are TRBV6-5 and TRBJ2-7; D ambiguous. The germline V gene encodes CDR1 MNHEY and CDR2 SVGAGI. There are 14 residues in the CDR3. With 6 bases removed from V and 2 bases from J, the gap between germline ends came to 14 bases. The CDR3 sequence: CASSVWGKTYEQYF. CDR3 in DNA: TGTGCCAGCAGCGTCTGGGGAAAAACCTACGAGCAGTACTTC.

This clonotype was counted between two and nine times. The chain uses TRBV19 and TRBJ2-7; weak D call: TRBD2 (5 bases). The CDR3 extends over 14 amino acids. V was cut by 3 bases and J by 2 bases, with 11 bases left in between. Germline values: CDR1 LNHDA, CDR2 SQIVND (reference sequence). Here the CDR3 DNA reads TGTGCCAGTAGTATTCCAGGACTTCCCTACGAGCAGTACTTC. Protein sequence: CASSIPGLPYEQYF. Looking up the rest from reference TRBV19 and TRBJ2-7 gives the full variable domain: DGGITQSPKYLFRKEGQNVTLSCEQNLNHDAMYWYRQDPGQGLRLIYYSQIVNDFQKGDIAEGYSVSREKKESFPLTVTSAQKNPTAFYLCASSIPGLPYEQYFGPGTRLTVT.

This clonotype has a count of ten or more. CDR3 nucleotides: TGTGCCAGCAGTGAAACCGGGACAGGGAGCTCGCCCCTCCACTTT. It specifies CASSETGTGSSPLHF. The chain combines TRBV6-2 or TRBV6-3 with TRBJ1-6; 9 nucleotides line up with TRBD1. In germline, CDR1 is MNHEY, CDR2 SVGEGT. This CDR3 comprises 15 residues. Trimming removed 5 bases from V and 13 bases from J; junction bases left unmatched: 12.

Ten or more counts support this clonotype. The J gene is TRBJ2-3, the V gene TRBV6-1, with 9 bases aligning to TRBD2. Losses at the gene ends were 3 bases for V and 10 bases for J; bases not matched to a gene: 2. CDR1 is MNHNS, CDR2 SASEGT, per germline. CDR3 length: 12 residues. CDR3 residues: CASSDWTSAQYF. CDR3 nucleotide sequence: TGTGCCAGCAGTGATTGGACTAGCGCGCAGTATTTT.

This chain connects TRBV10-3 to TRBJ1-5, with 10 bases matching TRBD1. Trimming cost V 2 bases and J 7 bases; bases outside gene matches: 8. The CDR3 runs 16 residues. The germline V gene has CDR1 ENHRY and CDR2 SYGVKD. The CDR3 here is CAISEGGQGGLQPQHF. The CDR3 nucleotides are TGTGCCATCAGTGAGGGAGGACAGGGGGGATTACAGCCCCAGCATTTT.

This clonotype has a count of ten or more. The V call is TRBV27, the J call TRBJ2-7, with 7 bases matching TRBD2. This CDR3 has 14 residues. Per the germline V gene, CDR1 is MNHEY and CDR2 is SMNVEV (reference sequence). V lost 9 bases to trimming and J lost 1 base; unmatched junction nucleotides: 9. The CDR3 DNA reads as TGTGCCAGTCGAACTAGCGTAAGTTCCTACGAGCAGTACTTC. Translation: CASRTSVSSYEQYF.

The V call is TRBV6-6, the J call TRBJ1-5; 7 bases map to TRBD1. With 0 bases clipped from V and 5 bases from J, the junction kept 1 base outside the gene matches. Germline V gives CDR1 MNHNY, CDR2 SVGAGI (reference sequence). The CDR3 has 14 residues. The CDR3 loop is CASSYSQGHQPQHF. The CDR3 DNA follows: TGTGCCAGCAGTTACTCACAGGGGCATCAGCCCCAGCATTTT.

This clonotype was observed a handful of times. The chain recombines TRBV7-2 with TRBJ1-4; D gene unclear. Germline V gene lookup returns CDR1 SGHTA and CDR2 FQGNSA. Trimming shortened V by 1 base and J by 0 bases, and 6 bases separated the two germline ends. This CDR3 spans 15 amino acids. The CDR3 region has the DNA TGTGCCAGCAGCTTAGAAGGTGCAACTAATGAAAAACTGTTTTTT. Translated, it gives CASSLEGATNEKLFF.

This clonotype was found a few times. The CDR3 DNA follows: TGTGCCAGCAGTTTTACAGGGAGCAACTATGGCTACACCTTC. Translating it yields CASSFTGSNYGYTF. This rearrangement joins TRBV28 to TRBJ1-2, with D possibly TRBD1 on 6 matching bases. This CDR3 is built from 14 residues. Germline assignment: CDR1 MDHEN and CDR2 SYDVKM. Trimming pared 3 bases from V and 2 bases from J, leaving 10 bases between.

This rearrangement joins TRBV5-8 to TRBJ2-1, with TRBD2 as a possible D gene (5 bases). Trimming pared 4 bases from V and 2 bases from J, leaving 13 bases between. This CDR3 spans 15 amino acids. The germline V gene encodes CDR1 SGHTS and CDR2 YDEGEE. The CDR3 nucleotides read TGTGCCAGCAGCCGGCGGACTGGAACCTACAATGAGCAGTTCTTC. It translates to CASSRRTGTYNEQFF. The entire variable domain, with the rest obtained from reference TRBV5-8 and TRBJ2-1, is as follows: EAGVTQSPTHLIKTRGQQATLRCSPISGHTSVYWYQQALGLGLQFLLWYDEGEERNRGNFPPRFSGRQFPNYSSELNVNALELEDSALYLCASSRRTGTYNEQFFGPGTRLTVL.

This clonotype was counted ten times or more. The chain is built from TRBV4-3 and TRBJ1-1, with 10 bases matching TRBD1. The V gene end was trimmed by 0 bases and the J gene end by 1 base; junction bases not matched to a gene: 8. The CDR3 has 18 amino acids. Germline lookup yields CDR1 LGHNA and CDR2 YSLEER. CDR3 nucleotide sequence: TGCGCCAGCAGCCAAGATGGCGTAGGGACAGGGGCGAACACTGAAGCTTTCTTT. Translation gives CASSQDGVGTGANTEAFF.

This clonotype was recorded many times. The chain joins TRBV3-1 to TRBJ2-7; TRBD2 matches at 12 bases. V was clipped by 8 bases and J by 7 bases; unmatched bases: 6. Germline lookup yields CDR1 LGHDT and CDR2 YNNKEL (reference sequence). The CDR3 has 13 amino acids. CDR3 coding DNA: TGTGCCAGCCGTAGACTAGCGGGGGAGGAGCAGTACTTC. It codes for CASRRLAGEEQYF.